The T cell receptor (beta chain) under discussion was sequenced for a study of Ad26.COV2.S vaccination and SARS-CoV-2 variants. Sequencing was performed with immunoSEQ multiplex PCR; in TCRdb, only in-frame clones are kept and a portion is missing. The sample consists of hundreds of thousands of clones, 87% of them appearing once. Specified treatment: some 20 received Ad26.COV2.S at low or high dose, single or two shots; roughly five received placebo; per-sample allocation not given. Sampling took place 63 days after the first vaccine or placebo injection. Germline assignment: CDR1 MGHRA and CDR2 YSYEKL. V trimming: 0 bases; J trimming: 4 bases; junction bases outside the gene matches: 12. The CDR3 length is 19 residues.

Sequencing was performed on peripheral blood, taken in a trial of Ad26.COV2.S vaccine versus placebo. The chain links TRBV4-1 to TRBJ2-2, with TRBD2 matching 9 bases. The TCR sequence derives from a person aged 18-65 years who received the Ad26.COV2.S COVID-19 vaccine or a placebo. CDR3: CASSQDRASGATGTGELFF. In DNA, the CDR3 is TGCGCCAGCAGCCAAGATCGGGCTAGCGGGGCAACGGGCACCGGGGAGCTGTTTTTT.